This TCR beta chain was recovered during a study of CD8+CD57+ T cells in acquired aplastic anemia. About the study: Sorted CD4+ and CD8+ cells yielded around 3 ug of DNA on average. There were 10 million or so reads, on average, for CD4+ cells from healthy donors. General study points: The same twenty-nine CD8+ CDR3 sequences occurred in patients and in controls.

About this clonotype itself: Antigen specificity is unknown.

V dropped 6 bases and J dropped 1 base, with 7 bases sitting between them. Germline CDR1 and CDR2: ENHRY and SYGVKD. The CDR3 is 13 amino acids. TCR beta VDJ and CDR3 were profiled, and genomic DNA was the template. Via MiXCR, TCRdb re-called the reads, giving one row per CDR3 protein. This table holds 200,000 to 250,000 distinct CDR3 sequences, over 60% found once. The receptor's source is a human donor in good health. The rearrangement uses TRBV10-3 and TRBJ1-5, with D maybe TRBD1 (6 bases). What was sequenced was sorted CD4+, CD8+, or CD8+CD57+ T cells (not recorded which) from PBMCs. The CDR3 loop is CAIRQGSNQPQHF. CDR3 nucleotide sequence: TGTGCCATCAGACAGGGAAGCAATCAGCCCCAGCATTTT.